A selection of T cell receptor beta chains follows, all from one sample in a study of glioma-infiltrating T cells after dendritic cell vaccination. Data came from immunoSEQ multiplex PCR; TCRdb stores just in-frame clones and leaves some out. Here the sample spans about 92,000 clones, under 90% being singletons. This specimen was blood, taken before dendritic cell vaccination. All receptors derive from a human donor with glioblastoma. Each CDR3 is given with its conserved first and last residue. Fields, in order: J gene, CDR3 length, clone size, V gene, D gene, CDR3 protein, CDR3 DNA. The D gene is left open where the match is weak. Expanded clones are given a class, and other clones once, few, many or no size at all.

j_call: TRBJ2-7
cdr3_length: 13
clone_size: .
v_call: TRBV30
d_call: TRBD1
cdr3_aa: CAWKDRGAYEQYF
cdr3_nt: TGTGCCTGGAAGGACAGGGGCGCCTACGAGCAGTACTTC

j_call: TRBJ2-5
cdr3_length: 17
clone_size: once
v_call: TRBV2
d_call: TRBD2
cdr3_aa: CAITPLGTSGGEETQYF
cdr3_nt: TGTGCCATCACTCCTTTAGGGACTAGCGGGGGGGAAGAGACCCAGTACTTC

j_call: TRBJ2-7
cdr3_length: 14
clone_size: .
v_call: TRBV7-6
d_call: .
cdr3_aa: CASSLGTVSYEQYF
cdr3_nt: TGTGCCAGCAGCTTAGGAACTGTGTCCTACGAGCAGTACTTC

j_call: TRBJ2-3
cdr3_length: 15
clone_size: once
v_call: TRBV10-3
d_call: .
cdr3_aa: CAIRAGGGGTDTQYF
cdr3_nt: TGTGCCATCAGGGCCGGCGGCGGGGGCACAGATACGCAGTATTTT

j_call: TRBJ2-7
cdr3_length: 17
clone_size: .
v_call: TRBV19
d_call: .
cdr3_aa: CASSIGPQGILAYEQYF
cdr3_nt: TGTGCCAGTAGTATAGGACCCCAGGGGATCTTAGCCTACGAGCAGTACTTC

j_call: TRBJ2-7
cdr3_length: 14
clone_size: once
v_call: TRBV7-9
d_call: TRBD1
cdr3_aa: CASSYGTGLYEQYF
cdr3_nt: TGTGCCAGCAGCTACGGGACAGGACTCTACGAGCAGTACTTC

j_call: TRBJ1-2
cdr3_length: 14
clone_size: .
v_call: TRBV19
d_call: TRBD1
cdr3_aa: CASSMDRANYGYTF
cdr3_nt: TGTGCCAGTAGTATGGACAGGGCGAACTATGGCTACACCTTC

j_call: TRBJ2-7
cdr3_length: 14
clone_size: .
v_call: TRBV4-3
d_call: TRBD1
cdr3_aa: CASSFQGASYEQYF
cdr3_nt: TGCGCCAGCAGCTTTCAGGGGGCCTCCTACGAGCAGTACTTC

j_call: TRBJ2-7
cdr3_length: 17
clone_size: .
v_call: TRBV28
d_call: .
cdr3_aa: CASSFTFSGAPSYEQYF
cdr3_nt: TGTGCCAGCAGTTTCACCTTCTCAGGGGCCCCCTCCTACGAGCAGTACTTC

j_call: TRBJ2-5
cdr3_length: 13
clone_size: .
v_call: TRBV6-5
d_call: .
cdr3_aa: CATLDPWQETQYF
cdr3_nt: TGTGCCACCCTAGACCCTTGGCAAGAGACCCAGTACTTC

j_call: TRBJ2-7
cdr3_length: 17
clone_size: .
v_call: TRBV7-3
d_call: TRBD1
cdr3_aa: CASSLGTGGVTSYEQYF
cdr3_nt: TGTGCCAGCAGCTTAGGGACAGGGGGAGTTACGAGCTACGAGCAGTACTTC

j_call: TRBJ2-3
cdr3_length: 15
clone_size: once
v_call: TRBV7-2
d_call: .
cdr3_aa: CASSTRPGSTDTQYF
cdr3_nt: TGTGCCAGCAGCACCCGCCCGGGGAGCACAGATACGCAGTATTTT

j_call: TRBJ2-3
cdr3_length: 17
clone_size: .
v_call: TRBV28
d_call: TRBD2
cdr3_aa: CASSRYSRPGLKEKQYF
cdr3_nt: TGTGCCAGCAGCCGTTATTCCCGACCGGGACTAAAGGAGAAGCAGTATTTT

j_call: TRBJ1-1
cdr3_length: 13
clone_size: .
v_call: TRBV10-2
d_call: .
cdr3_aa: CASSGSSNTEAFF
cdr3_nt: TGCGCCAGCAGTGGTTCTTCGAACACTGAAGCTTTCTTT

j_call: TRBJ2-3
cdr3_length: 16
clone_size: .
v_call: TRBV6-4
d_call: TRBD2
cdr3_aa: CASSPSRTSDTDTQYF
cdr3_nt: TGTGCCAGCAGCCCCTCTAGGACTAGCGACACAGATACGCAGTATTTT

j_call: TRBJ1-1
cdr3_length: 14
clone_size: .
v_call: TRBV6-5
d_call: TRBD1
cdr3_aa: CASSSGRRQGEAFF
cdr3_nt: TGTGCCAGCAGTTCGGGACGGAGACAGGGTGAAGCTTTCTTT

j_call: TRBJ1-1
cdr3_length: 12
clone_size: .
v_call: TRBV2
d_call: .
cdr3_aa: CASRTGGTEAFF
cdr3_nt: TGTGCCAGCAGGACAGGCGGGACTGAAGCTTTCTTT

j_call: TRBJ2-3
cdr3_length: 17
clone_size: .
v_call: TRBV5-1
d_call: .
cdr3_aa: CASSLGDLAPSTDTQYF
cdr3_nt: TGCGCCAGCAGCTTGGGGGACTTAGCTCCATCCACAGATACGCAGTATTTT

j_call: TRBJ2-3
cdr3_length: 13
clone_size: .
v_call: TRBV6-4
d_call: TRBD2
cdr3_aa: CATGTSDTDTQYF
cdr3_nt: TGTGCCACCGGGACTAGCGACACAGATACGCAGTATTTT

j_call: TRBJ2-1
cdr3_length: 15
clone_size: .
v_call: TRBV5-1
d_call: TRBD1
cdr3_aa: CASSFGTGGYNEQFF
cdr3_nt: TGCGCCAGCAGCTTCGGGACAGGGGGGTACAATGAGCAGTTCTTC

j_call: TRBJ2-7
cdr3_length: 14
clone_size: .
v_call: TRBV7-2
d_call: TRBD2
cdr3_aa: CASSARGGYREQYF
cdr3_nt: TGTGCCAGCAGCGCCCGGGGGGGGTACCGCGAGCAGTACTTC

j_call: TRBJ1-2
cdr3_length: 19
clone_size: .
v_call: TRBV15
d_call: .
cdr3_aa: CATSSPSQRAPSQLYGYTF
cdr3_nt: TGTGCCACCAGTTCGCCAAGCCAGAGGGCCCCATCCCAGCTCTATGGCTACACCTTC

j_call: TRBJ2-5
cdr3_length: 18
clone_size: .
v_call: TRBV5-4
d_call: TRBD2
cdr3_aa: CASGKGTSGGPIQETQYF
cdr3_nt: TGTGCCAGCGGGAAAGGGACTAGCGGGGGCCCAATCCAAGAGACCCAGTACTTC

j_call: TRBJ2-5
cdr3_length: 13
clone_size: .
v_call: TRBV18
d_call: .
cdr3_aa: CASSPGQEETQYF
cdr3_nt: TGTGCCAGCTCACCAGGGCAAGAAGAGACCCAGTACTTC

j_call: TRBJ2-3
cdr3_length: 15
clone_size: .
v_call: TRBV15
d_call: TRBD1
cdr3_aa: CATSRGQGATDTQYF
cdr3_nt: TGTGCCACCAGCAGAGGACAGGGGGCCACAGATACGCAGTATTTT

j_call: TRBJ1-3
cdr3_length: 15
clone_size: .
v_call: TRBV7-7
d_call: .
cdr3_aa: CASSLDRTSGNTIYF
cdr3_nt: TGTGCCAGCAGCTTAGACAGGACCTCTGGAAACACCATATATTTT

j_call: TRBJ2-5
cdr3_length: 14
clone_size: .
v_call: TRBV6-6
d_call: .
cdr3_aa: CASSYSGQKETQYF
cdr3_nt: TGTGCCAGCAGTTACTCCGGACAGAAAGAGACCCAGTACTTC

j_call: TRBJ2-2
cdr3_length: 19
clone_size: .
v_call: TRBV4-3
d_call: TRBD2
cdr3_aa: CASSQVWLAGGPYTGELFF
cdr3_nt: TGCGCCAGCAGCCAAGTGTGGCTAGCGGGGGGCCCTTACACCGGGGAGCTGTTTTTT

j_call: TRBJ1-2
cdr3_length: 14
clone_size: .
v_call: TRBV5-4
d_call: TRBD1
cdr3_aa: CASSTQGASNGYTF
cdr3_nt: TGTGCCAGCAGCACCCAGGGGGCATCCAATGGCTACACCTTC